This T cell receptor beta chain was retrieved from a study of T cell responses to AZD1222 COVID-19 vaccine. Study-level points and caveats: Reports indicate that nearly half of spike-specific TCRs are directed at unmutated variant regions. Only six people who got AZD1222 tested seropositive at baseline.

As regards this clone: Its antigen is unidentified.

Clones were sequenced by immunoSEQ multiplex PCR, and TCRdb holds only the in-frame ones, with some missing. The sample gives more than 150,000 clones, approximately 86% of which show up once; around 0.5% is in the top ten. The CDR3 totals 13 residues. The germline V and J ends were trimmed by 2 bases and 6 bases, with 11 bases remaining between them. Germline V gene lookup returns CDR1 WNHNN and CDR2 SYGVQD (reference sequence). The sequences come from peripheral blood, collected on day 0 of AZD1222 vaccination. The rearrangement links TRBV10-1 to TRBJ2-7, with D hard to call. This receptor was identified in an adult in good health. This chain's CDR3 is CASSEPGTAEQYF. The DNA of the CDR3 is TGCGCCAGCAGTGAGCCGGGTACCGCCGAGCAGTACTTC.